This TCR beta chain was obtained from a study of identifying expanded T cells in peripheral blood. Findings of the study overall: Over about two and four weeks, about 15 and 19 clones changed, versus roughly 1.1 between replicates. Two-week clone count variance significantly increased as total template count grew.

Trimming removed 3 bases from V and 2 bases from J, with 16 bases in between. This CDR3 is 16 amino acids long. Here immunoSEQ multiplex PCR was the method, and the copy in TCRdb shows in-frame clones only, minus some. This table holds more than 50,000 clones, about 80% found once. As to this clone: Its target is not known.

During the collection period, no donor immune events like infections were recorded. This TCR was recovered from a person between 18 and 70 years old in good health. This chain connects TRBV23-1 to TRBJ1-2; possible D gene TRBD1, 5 bases. TRBV23-1 is known as an ORF, though its function is uncertain. Sequenced material: blood. The CDR3 region has the DNA TGCGCCAGCAGTCACGCCGGATTTGGGGGGAACTATGGCTACACCTTC. This gives the protein CASSHAGFGGNYGYTF.